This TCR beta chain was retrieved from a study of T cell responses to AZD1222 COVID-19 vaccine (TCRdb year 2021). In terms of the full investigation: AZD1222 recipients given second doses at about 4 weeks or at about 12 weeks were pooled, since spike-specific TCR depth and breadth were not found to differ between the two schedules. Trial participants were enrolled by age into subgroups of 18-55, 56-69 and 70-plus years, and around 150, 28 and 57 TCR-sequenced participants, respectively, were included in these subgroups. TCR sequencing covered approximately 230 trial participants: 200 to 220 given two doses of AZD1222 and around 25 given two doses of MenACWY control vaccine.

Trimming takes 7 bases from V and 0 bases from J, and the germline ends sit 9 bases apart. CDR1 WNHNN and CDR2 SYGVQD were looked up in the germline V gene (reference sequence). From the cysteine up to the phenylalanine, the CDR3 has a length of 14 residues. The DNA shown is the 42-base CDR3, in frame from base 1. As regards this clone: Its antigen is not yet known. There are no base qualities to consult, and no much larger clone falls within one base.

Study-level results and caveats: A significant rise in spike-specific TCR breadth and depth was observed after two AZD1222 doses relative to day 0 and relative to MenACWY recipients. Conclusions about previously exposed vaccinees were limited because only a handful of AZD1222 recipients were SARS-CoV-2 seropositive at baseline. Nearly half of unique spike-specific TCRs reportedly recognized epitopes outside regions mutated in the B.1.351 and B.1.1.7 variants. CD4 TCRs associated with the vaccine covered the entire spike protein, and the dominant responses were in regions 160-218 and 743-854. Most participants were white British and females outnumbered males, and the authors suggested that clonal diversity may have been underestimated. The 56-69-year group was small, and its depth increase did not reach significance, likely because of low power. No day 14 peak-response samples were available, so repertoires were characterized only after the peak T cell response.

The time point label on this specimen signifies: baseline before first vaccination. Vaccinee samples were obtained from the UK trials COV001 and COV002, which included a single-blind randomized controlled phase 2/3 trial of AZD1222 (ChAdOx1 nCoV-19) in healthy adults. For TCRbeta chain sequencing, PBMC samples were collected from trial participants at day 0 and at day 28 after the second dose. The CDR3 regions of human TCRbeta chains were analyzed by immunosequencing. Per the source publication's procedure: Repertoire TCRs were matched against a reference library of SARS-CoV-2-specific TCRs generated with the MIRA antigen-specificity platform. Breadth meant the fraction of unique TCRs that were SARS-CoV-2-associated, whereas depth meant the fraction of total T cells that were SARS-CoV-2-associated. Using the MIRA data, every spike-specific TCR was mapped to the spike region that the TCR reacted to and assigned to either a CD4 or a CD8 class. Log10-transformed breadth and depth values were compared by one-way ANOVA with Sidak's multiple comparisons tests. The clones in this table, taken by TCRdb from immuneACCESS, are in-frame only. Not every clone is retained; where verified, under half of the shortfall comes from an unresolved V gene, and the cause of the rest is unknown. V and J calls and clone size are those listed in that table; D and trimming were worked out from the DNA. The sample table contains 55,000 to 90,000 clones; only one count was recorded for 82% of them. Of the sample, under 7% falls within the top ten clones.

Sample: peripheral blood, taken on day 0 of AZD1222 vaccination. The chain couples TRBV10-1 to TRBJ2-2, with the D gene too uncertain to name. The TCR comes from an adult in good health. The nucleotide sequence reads TGCGCCAGCACCCCCGGCCCGAACACCGGGGAGCTGTTTTTT. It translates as CASTPGPNTGELFF.